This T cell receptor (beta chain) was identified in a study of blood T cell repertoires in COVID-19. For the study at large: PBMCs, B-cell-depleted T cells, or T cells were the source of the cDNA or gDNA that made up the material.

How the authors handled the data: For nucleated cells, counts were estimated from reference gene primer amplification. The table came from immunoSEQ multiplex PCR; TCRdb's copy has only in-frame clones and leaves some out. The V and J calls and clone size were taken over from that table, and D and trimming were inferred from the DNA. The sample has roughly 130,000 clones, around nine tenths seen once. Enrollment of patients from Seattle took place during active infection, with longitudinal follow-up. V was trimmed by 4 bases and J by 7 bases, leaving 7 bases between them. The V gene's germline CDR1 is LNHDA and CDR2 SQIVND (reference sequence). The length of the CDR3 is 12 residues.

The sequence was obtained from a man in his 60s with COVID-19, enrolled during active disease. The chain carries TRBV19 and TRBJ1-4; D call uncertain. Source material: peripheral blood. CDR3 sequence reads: CASSTDIEKLFF. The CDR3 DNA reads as TGTGCCAGTAGTACAGATATTGAAAAACTGTTTTTT. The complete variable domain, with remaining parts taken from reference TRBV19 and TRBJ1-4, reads DGGITQSPKYLFRKEGQNVTLSCEQNLNHDAMYWYRQDPGQGLRLIYYSQIVNDFQKGDIAEGYSVSREKKESFPLTVTSAQKNPTAFYLCASSTDIEKLFFGSGTQLSVL.